The 4 T cell receptor beta chains below were found in one sample sequenced in a study of regulatory T cells in long-lasting Graves disease. HTBI primers from iRepertoire and Arm-PCR of CDR3 regions yielded the TCR beta libraries. Using its own MiXCR run on the multiplex PCR reads, TCRdb lists one record per CDR3 protein. Among some 280,000 distinct CDR3 sequences, 22% were seen once, and the ten largest hold roughly three fifths. Specified time point: persistent/refractory GD, antithyroid drugs over 5 years with positive TRAb. Isolated PBMC RNA provided the starting material for the TCR library. The specimen comprised peripheral blood mononuclear cells (PBMCs), sampled when the disease was refractory, from a patient treated with antithyroid drugs. These receptors came from a female donor with Graves disease.

At least ten counts were recorded for this clonotype. The rearrangement uses TRBV7-6 and TRBJ2-7; the match to TRBD2 covers 15 bases. V lost 6 bases and J lost 5; bases outside the gene matches: 11. Germline-derived CDR1 and CDR2 are SGHVS and FNYEAQ. The CDR3 has 17 amino acids. The CDR3 coding sequence is TGTGCCAGCAGTCTCGGGACTAGCGGGAGGATCGCCAACGAGCAGTACTTC. It encodes CASSLGTSGRIANEQYF.

The table lists this clonotype with a few counts. V usage is TRBV19 and J usage is TRBJ2-5; 7 bases map to TRBD1. The CDR3 has 15 amino acids. V was clipped by 7 bases and J by 0 bases; unmatched bases: 8. Germline V CDR1 and CDR2: LNHDA, SQIVND (reference sequence). CDR3 residues: CASTRTGSYQETQYF. The CDR3 DNA follows: TGTGCCAGTACAAGGACAGGATCGTACCAAGAGACCCAGTACTTC. The full variable domain, with the rest looked up from reference TRBV19 and TRBJ2-5, is DGGITQSPKYLFRKEGQNVTLSCEQNLNHDAMYWYRQDPGQGLRLIYYSQIVNDFQKGDIAEGYSVSREKKESFPLTVTSAQKNPTAFYLCASTRTGSYQETQYFGPGTRLLVL.

The CDR3 here is CASKTYRKAIQYF. CDR3 DNA: TGTGCCAGCAAAACTTATCGGAAGGCCATTCAGTACTTC. This chain uses TRBV27 with TRBJ2-4; D gene ambiguous. This CDR3 is built from 13 residues. From germline, CDR1 is MNHEY and CDR2 SMNVEV (reference sequence). Trimming removed 7 bases at V and 9 bases at J, with 16 bases between.

The V and J genes are TRBV7-2 and TRBJ2-6; the match to TRBD1 covers 9 bases. V lost 5 bases to trimming and J lost 2 bases; unmatched junction nucleotides: 4. CDR1 SGHTA and CDR2 FQGNSA come from the germline V gene. The CDR3 is made up of 16 amino acids. CDR3 sequence: CASSPRTGAGANVLTF. CDR3 in DNA: TGTGCCAGCAGCCCCCGGACAGGGGCTGGGGCCAACGTCCTGACTTTC.